What follows are 5 T cell receptor beta chains derived from one specimen sequenced in a study of blood T cell repertoires in COVID-19. Clones were read by immunoSEQ multiplex PCR, and TCRdb kept only the in-frame ones, dropping some. This table holds around 98,000 clones, about 85% found once. The sequenced material came from peripheral blood. The receptors originated from a man between 65 and 85 years old with acute or convalescent COVID-19.

The gene calls are TRBV5-6 and TRBJ2-2, with 9 bases lining up with TRBD1. CDR3 length equals 16 residues. Germline values: CDR1 SGHDT, CDR2 YYEEEE. V trimming: 1 base; J trimming: 5 bases; junction bases outside the gene matches: 6. CDR3 sequence (DNA): TGTGCCAGCAGCTTGCCCCGACAGGGGGGTACCGGGGAGCTGTTTTTT. Residues: CASSLPRQGGTGELFF.

The chain recombines TRBV7-9 with TRBJ2-1; D is unclear. Germline V gene sequence: CDR1 SEHNR, CDR2 FQNEAQ (reference sequence). The CDR3 totals 13 residues. Deletions cut 5 bases from V and 5 bases from J, with 10 bases between. The CDR3 spells CASSPDTNNEQFF. CDR3 sequence (DNA): TGTGCCAGCAGCCCCGACACAAACAATGAGCAGTTCTTC.

The chain joins TRBV18 to TRBJ1-1, with a weak D call TRBD1 (5 bases). The germline V gene encodes CDR1 KGHSH and CDR2 LQKENI. The V gene lost 3 bases and the J gene lost 1 base, with 6 bases spanning the gap. This CDR3 has 13 residues. In nucleotides, the CDR3 is TGTGCCAGCTCACCCCAGGGGAACACTGAAGCTTTCTTT. Translating gives CASSPQGNTEAFF. The entire variable domain, with the rest obtained from reference TRBV18 and TRBJ1-1, is as follows: NAGVMQNPRHLVRRRGQEARLRCSPMKGHSHVYWYRQLPEEGLKFMVYLQKENIIDESGMPKERFSAEFPKEGPSILRIQQVVRGDSAAYFCASSPQGNTEAFFGQGTRLTVV.

This sequence joins TRBV6-5 and TRBJ2-6, with D perhaps TRBD2 (6 bases). V was clipped by 7 bases and J by 3 bases, with 13 bases between them. Germline assignment: CDR1 MNHEY and CDR2 SVGAGI. This CDR3 has 15 amino acids. CDR3 loop: CASTPLGGGANVLTF. The CDR3 coding sequence is TGTGCCAGCACGCCCTTGGGAGGTGGGGCCAACGTCCTGACTTTC.

The chain recombines TRBV6-5 with TRBJ2-1; 7 nucleotides line up with TRBD1. The CDR3 loop spans 12 amino acids. Germline CDR1 is MNHEY and CDR2 is SVGAGI. V lost 8 bases, J lost 6 bases, and 4 bases stayed unmatched. CDR3 sequence (DNA): TGTGCCAGCCCGGACAGGAGCAATGAGCAGTTCTTC. Amino acids: CASPDRSNEQFF.